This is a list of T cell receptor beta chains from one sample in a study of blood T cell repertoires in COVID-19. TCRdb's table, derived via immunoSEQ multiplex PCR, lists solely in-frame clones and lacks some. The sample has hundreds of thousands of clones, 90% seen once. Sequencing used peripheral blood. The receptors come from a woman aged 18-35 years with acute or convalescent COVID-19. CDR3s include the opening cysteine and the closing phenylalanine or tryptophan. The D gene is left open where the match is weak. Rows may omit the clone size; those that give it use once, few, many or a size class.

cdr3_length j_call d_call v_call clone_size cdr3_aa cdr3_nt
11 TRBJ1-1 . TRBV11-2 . CASSRNTEAFF TGTGCCAGCAGCCGTAACACTGAAGCTTTCTTT
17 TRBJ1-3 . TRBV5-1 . CASSLVAGLSTGNTIYF TGCGCCAGCAGCTTGGTGGCGGGACTCTCCACTGGAAACACCATATATTTT
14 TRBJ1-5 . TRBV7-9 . CASSPDRPFEPQHF TGTGCCAGCAGCCCCGACAGGCCCTTTGAGCCCCAGCATTTT
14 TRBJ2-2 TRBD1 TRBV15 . CATLRDRGTGELFF TGTGCCACCCTCCGGGACAGGGGGACCGGGGAGCTGTTTTTT
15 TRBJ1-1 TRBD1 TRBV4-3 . CASSHGTGVDTEAFF TGCGCCAGCAGCCACGGGACAGGGGTGGACACTGAAGCTTTCTTT
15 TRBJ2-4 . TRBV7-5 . CARSPSRQGRNIQYF TGTGCCAGAAGCCCCTCCCGGCAGGGTAGGAACATTCAGTACTTC
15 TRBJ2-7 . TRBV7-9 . CASSLPGLTAYEQYF TGTGCCAGCAGCTTGCCGGGACTTACTGCCTACGAGCAGTACTTC
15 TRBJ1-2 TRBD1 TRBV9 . CASSSGGTTNYGYTF TGTGCCAGCTCATCAGGGGGCACCACTAACTATGGCTACACCTTC
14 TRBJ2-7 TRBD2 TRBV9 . CASSPHSGGYEQYF TGTGCCAGCAGCCCACATAGCGGGGGCTACGAGCAGTACTTC
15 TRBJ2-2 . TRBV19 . CASSPRQWGSGELFF TGTGCCAGTAGTCCCAGACAGTGGGGTAGCGGGGAGCTGTTTTTT
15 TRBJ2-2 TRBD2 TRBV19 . CASRRRGGRTGELFF TGTGCCAGTAGACGACGGGGGGGCCGGACCGGGGAGCTGTTTTTT
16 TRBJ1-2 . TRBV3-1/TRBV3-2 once CASSQQRGGSGFGYTF TGTGCCAGCAGCCAACAACGAGGGGGATCCGGATTTGGCTACACCTTC
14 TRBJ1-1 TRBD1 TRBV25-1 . CASVFRDSYSEAFF TGTGCCAGCGTTTTCAGGGACAGTTACTCTGAAGCTTTCTTT
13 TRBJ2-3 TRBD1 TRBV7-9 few CASRTTGTDTQYF TGTGCCAGCAGGACGACAGGGACAGATACGCAGTATTTT
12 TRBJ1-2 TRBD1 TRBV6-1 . CASRGQGTGYTF TGTGCCAGCAGGGGACAGGGAACTGGCTACACCTTC
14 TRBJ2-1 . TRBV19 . CATSDGNFYNEQFF TGTGCCACTTCGGACGGGAATTTCTACAATGAGCAGTTCTTC
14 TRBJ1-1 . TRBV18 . CASSPGSSYSEAFF TGTGCCAGCTCACCAGGCTCCTCTTACAGTGAGGCTTTCTTT